This record covers a single T cell receptor beta chain. Its specificity is unknown. The assay was immunoSEQ multiplex PCR, and TCRdb's table has in-frame clones only and misses some. The data hold more than 110,000 clones, with approximately 92% observed a single time. This sample is drawn from a study of T cell responses to AZD1222 COVID-19 vaccine. Whole-study results and caveats: Donors were chiefly white British, with a greater number of females, and clonal diversity was perhaps underestimated. Regions left unmutated in variants are reportedly the target of nearly half of spike-specific TCRs.

The V end lost 1 base, the J end lost 5 bases, and 5 bases lay between the germline ends. The CDR3 extends over 13 amino acids. Germline CDR1 SGHAT, CDR2 FQNNGV. The rearrangement uses TRBV11-2 and TRBJ1-4, with unresolved D. The sequenced sample was peripheral blood, obtained on day 0 of AZD1222 vaccination. This TCR derives from an adult in good health. The CDR3 region has the DNA TGTGCCAGCAGCTTAGGGTGGAATGAAAAACTGTTTTTT. This sequence encodes CASSLGWNEKLFF.